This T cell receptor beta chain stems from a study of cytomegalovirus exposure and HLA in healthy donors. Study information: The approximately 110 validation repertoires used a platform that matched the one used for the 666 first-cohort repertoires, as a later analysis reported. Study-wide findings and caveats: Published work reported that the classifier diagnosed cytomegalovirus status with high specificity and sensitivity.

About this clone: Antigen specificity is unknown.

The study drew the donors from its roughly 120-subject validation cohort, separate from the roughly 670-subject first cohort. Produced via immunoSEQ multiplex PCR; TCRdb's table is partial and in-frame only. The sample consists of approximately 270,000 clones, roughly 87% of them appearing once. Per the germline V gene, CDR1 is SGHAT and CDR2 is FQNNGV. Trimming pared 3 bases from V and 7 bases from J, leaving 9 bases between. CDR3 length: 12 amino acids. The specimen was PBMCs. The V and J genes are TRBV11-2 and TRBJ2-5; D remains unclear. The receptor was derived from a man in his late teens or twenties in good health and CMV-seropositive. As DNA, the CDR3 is TGTGCCAGCAGCTTGGGCACCAGGACCCAGTACTTC. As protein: CASSLGTRTQYF.